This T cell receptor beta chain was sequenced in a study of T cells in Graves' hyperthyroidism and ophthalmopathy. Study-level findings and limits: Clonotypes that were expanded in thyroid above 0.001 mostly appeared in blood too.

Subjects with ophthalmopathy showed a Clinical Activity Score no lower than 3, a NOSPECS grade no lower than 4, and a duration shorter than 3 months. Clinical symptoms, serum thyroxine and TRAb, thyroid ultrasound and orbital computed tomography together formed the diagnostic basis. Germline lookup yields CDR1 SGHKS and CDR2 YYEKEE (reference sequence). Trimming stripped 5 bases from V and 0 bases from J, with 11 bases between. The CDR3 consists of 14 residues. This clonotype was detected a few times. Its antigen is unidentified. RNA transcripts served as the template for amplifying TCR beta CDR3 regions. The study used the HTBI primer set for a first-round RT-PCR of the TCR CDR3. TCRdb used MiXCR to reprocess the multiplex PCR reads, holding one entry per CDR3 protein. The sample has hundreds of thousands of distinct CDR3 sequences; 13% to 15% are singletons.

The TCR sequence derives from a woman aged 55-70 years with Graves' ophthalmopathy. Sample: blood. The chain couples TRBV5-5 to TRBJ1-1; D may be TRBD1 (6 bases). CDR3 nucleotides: TGTGCCAGCAGTAGACAGGAGCTGAACACTGAAGCTTTCTTT. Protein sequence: CASSRQELNTEAFF.